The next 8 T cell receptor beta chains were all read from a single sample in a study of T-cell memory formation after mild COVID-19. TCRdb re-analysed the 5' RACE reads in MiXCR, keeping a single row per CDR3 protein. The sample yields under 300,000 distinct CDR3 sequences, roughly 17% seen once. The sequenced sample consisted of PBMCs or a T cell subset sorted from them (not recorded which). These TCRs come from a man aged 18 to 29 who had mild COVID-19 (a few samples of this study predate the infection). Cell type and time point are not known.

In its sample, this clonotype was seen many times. CDR3 nucleotide sequence: TGTGCCAGCAGTTCGGGACAGGCCCCTGACAATGAGCAGTTCTTC. Translation gives CASSSGQAPDNEQFF. The chain is built from TRBV6-2 or TRBV6-3 and TRBJ2-1, with 8 positions matching TRBD1. CDR1 is MNHEY, CDR2 SVGEGT, per germline. CDR3 length equals 15 residues. Trimming cost V 4 bases and J 5 bases; bases outside gene matches: 7.

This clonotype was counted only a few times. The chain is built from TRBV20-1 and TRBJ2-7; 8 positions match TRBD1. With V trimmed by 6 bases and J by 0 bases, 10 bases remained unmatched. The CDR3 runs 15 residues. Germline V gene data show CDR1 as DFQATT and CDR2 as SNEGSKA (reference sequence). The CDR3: CSAVRAGGLSYEQYF. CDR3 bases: TGCAGTGCCGTAAGAGCAGGGGGCCTCTCCTACGAGCAGTACTTC.

CDR3 DNA sequence: TGTGCCATCAGTGGCCGGGACAACAGCAGGACTCATAATTCACCCCTCCACTTT. It specifies CAISGRDNSRTHNSPLHF. This chain connects TRBV10-3 to TRBJ1-6; D might be TRBD1 (6 bases). CDR3 size: 18 residues. Germline CDR1 reads ENHRY; CDR2 reads SYGVKD. The V and J ends lost 4 bases and 5 bases respectively, with 21 bases between them.

The CDR3 nucleotides read TGTGCCAGCTCACCGGACGGGGCCAACGTCCTGACTTTC. This gives the protein CASSPDGANVLTF. This sequence joins TRBV18 and TRBJ2-6; D call uncertain. CDR1 and CDR2 (germline): KGHSH, LQKENI. CDR3 size: 13 residues. Between the trimmed V and J ends, which lost 3 bases and 4 bases, there was a span of 4 bases.

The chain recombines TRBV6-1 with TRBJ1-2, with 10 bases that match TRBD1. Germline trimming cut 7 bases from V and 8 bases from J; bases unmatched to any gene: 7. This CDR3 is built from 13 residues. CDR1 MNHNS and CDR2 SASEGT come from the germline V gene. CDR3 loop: CASTRDRGEGYTF. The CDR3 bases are TGTGCCAGCACCCGGGACAGGGGAGAGGGCTACACCTTC.

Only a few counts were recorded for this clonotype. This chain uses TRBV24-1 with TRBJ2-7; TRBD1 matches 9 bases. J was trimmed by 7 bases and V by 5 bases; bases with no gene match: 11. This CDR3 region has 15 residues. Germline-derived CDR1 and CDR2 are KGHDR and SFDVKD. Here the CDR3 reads CATSAPEDRGPEQYF. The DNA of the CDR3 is TGTGCCACCAGTGCCCCAGAGGACAGGGGTCCGGAGCAGTACTTC.

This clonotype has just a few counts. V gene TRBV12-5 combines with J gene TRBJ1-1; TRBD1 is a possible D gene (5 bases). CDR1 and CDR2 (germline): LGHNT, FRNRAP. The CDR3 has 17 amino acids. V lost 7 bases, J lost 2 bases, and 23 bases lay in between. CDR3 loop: CASALWGRAEINTEAFF. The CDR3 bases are TGTGCTAGTGCCCTGTGGGGGAGGGCTGAGATAAACACTGAAGCTTTCTTT. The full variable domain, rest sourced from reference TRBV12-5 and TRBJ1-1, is DARVTQTPRHKVTEMGQEVTMRCQPILGHNTVFWYRQTMMQGLELLAYFRNRAPLDDSGMPKDRFSAEMPDATLATLKIQPSEPRDSAVYFCASALWGRAEINTEAFFGQGTRLTVV.

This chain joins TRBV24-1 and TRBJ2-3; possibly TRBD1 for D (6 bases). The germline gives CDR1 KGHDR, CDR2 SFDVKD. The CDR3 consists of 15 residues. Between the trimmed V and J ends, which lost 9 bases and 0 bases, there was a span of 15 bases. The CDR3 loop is CATSAQGTSTDTQYF. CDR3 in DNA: TGTGCCACCTCAGCACAGGGCACTAGCACAGATACGCAGTATTTT.